These 2 T cell receptor beta chains came from one sample sequenced in a study of CD8+CD57+ T cells in acquired aplastic anemia. Previously, flow cytometry had revealed CD8+CD57+ cell expansion in the patients chosen for sequencing. Genomic DNA was employed as the template in profiling TCR beta VDJ and CDR3. Each CDR3 protein gets one entry after TCRdb re-called the reads with MiXCR. The table records about 160,000 distinct CDR3 sequences, around 52% of them present only once. Sequenced: sorted CD4+, CD8+, or CD8+CD57+ T cells (not recorded which) from PBMCs. All receptors derive from a human donor with aplastic anemia.

This clonotype was picked up many times. The J gene is TRBJ2-7, the V gene TRBV15; 7 bases are a match to TRBD1. This CDR3 contains 14 residues. Per germline, CDR1 LNHNV and CDR2 YYDKDF (reference sequence). V lost 5 bases and J lost 2; bases outside the gene matches: 6. The CDR3 region is CATSRLGQTYEQYF. The CDR3 DNA is TGTGCCACCAGCCGACTGGGACAGACCTACGAGCAGTACTTC. Complete variable domain (other parts from reference TRBV15 and TRBJ2-7): DAMVIQNPRYQVTQFGKPVTLSCSQTLNHNVMYWYQQKSSQAPKLLFHYYDKDFNNEADTPDNFQSRRPNTSFCFLDIRSPGLGDTAMYLCATSRLGQTYEQYFGPGTRLTVT.

This clonotype was counted ten times or more. The chain recombines TRBV12-3 or TRBV12-4 with TRBJ2-2; the D is unclear. Trimming pared 4 bases from V and 4 bases from J, leaving 4 bases between. The CDR3 covers 12 residues. The chain's CDR3 is CASSSLTGELFF. CDR3 sequence (DNA): TGTGCCAGCAGTTCGCTCACCGGGGAGCTGTTTTTT.